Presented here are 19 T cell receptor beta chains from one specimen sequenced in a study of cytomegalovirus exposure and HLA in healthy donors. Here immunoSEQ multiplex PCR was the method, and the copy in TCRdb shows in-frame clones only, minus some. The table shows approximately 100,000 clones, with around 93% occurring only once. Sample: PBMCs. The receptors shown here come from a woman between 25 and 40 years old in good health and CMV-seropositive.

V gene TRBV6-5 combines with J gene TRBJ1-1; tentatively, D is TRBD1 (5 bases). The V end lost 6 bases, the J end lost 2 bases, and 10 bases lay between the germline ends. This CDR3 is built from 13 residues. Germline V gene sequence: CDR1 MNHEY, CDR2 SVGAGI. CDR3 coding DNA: TGTGCCAGCAGGCGGGGCGATAACACTGAAGCTTTCTTT. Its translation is CASRRGDNTEAFF.

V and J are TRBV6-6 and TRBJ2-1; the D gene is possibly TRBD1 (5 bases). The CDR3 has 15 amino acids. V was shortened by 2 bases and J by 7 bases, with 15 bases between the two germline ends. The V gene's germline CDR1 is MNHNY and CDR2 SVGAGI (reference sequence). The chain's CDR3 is CASSYGAGSLNEQFF. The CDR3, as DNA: TGTGCCAGCAGTTACGGGGCAGGATCCTTGAATGAGCAGTTCTTC.

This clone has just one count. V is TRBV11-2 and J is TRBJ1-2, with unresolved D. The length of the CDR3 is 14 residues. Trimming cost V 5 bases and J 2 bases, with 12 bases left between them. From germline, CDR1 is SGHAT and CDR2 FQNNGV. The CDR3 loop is CASSRLRINYGYTF. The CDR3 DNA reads TGTGCCAGCAGCCGTCTGCGCATCAACTATGGCTACACCTTC.

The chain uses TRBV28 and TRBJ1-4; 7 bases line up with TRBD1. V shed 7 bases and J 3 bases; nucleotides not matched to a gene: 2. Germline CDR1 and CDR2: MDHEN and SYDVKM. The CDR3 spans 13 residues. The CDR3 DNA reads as TGTGCCAGCATCGGGACAGCTAATGAAAAACTGTTTTTT. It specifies CASIGTANEKLFF.

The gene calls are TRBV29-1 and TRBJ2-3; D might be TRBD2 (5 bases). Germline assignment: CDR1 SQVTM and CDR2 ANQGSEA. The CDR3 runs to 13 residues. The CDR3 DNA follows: TGCAGTATGAGCGGTACTAGCACAGATACGCAGTATTTT. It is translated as CSMSGTSTDTQYF.

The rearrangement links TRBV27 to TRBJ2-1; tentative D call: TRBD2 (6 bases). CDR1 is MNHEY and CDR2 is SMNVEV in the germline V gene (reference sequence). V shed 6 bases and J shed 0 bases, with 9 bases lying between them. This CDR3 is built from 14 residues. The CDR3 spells CASSGGVSYNEQFF. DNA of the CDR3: TGTGCCAGCAGCGGGGGAGTCTCCTACAATGAGCAGTTCTTC.

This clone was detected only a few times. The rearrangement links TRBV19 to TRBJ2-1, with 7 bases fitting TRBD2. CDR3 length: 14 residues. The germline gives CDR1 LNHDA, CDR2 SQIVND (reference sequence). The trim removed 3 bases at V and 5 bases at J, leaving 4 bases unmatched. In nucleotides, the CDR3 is TGTGCCAGTAGTATTTCTGCGGGGGACAATGAGCAGTTCTTC. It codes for CASSISAGDNEQFF.

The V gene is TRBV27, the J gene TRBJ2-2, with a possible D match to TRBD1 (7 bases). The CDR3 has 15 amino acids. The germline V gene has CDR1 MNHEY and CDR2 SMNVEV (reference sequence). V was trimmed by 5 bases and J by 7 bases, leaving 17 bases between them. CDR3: CASSTLQGRGGELFF. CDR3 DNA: TGTGCCAGCAGTACACTACAGGGGCGGGGCGGGGAGCTGTTTTTT.

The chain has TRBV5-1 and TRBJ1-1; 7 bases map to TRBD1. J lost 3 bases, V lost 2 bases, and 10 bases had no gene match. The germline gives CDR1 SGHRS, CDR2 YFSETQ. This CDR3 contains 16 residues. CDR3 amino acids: CASSFLVGTGDTEAFF. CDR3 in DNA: TGCGCCAGCAGCTTCTTGGTTGGTACAGGGGACACTGAAGCTTTCTTT.

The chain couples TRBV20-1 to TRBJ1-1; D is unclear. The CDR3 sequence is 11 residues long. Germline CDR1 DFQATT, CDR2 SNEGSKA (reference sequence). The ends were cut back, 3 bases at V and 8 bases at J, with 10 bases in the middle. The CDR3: CSASDYVEAFF. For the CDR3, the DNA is TGCAGTGCTAGTGACTACGTGGAAGCTTTCTTT.

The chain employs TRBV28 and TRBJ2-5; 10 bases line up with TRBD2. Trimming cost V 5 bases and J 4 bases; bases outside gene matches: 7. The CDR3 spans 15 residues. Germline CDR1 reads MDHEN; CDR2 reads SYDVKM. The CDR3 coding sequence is TGTGCCAGCAGTCCCCCCCCTAGCGGGAGAGAGACCCAGTACTTC. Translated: CASSPPPSGRETQYF. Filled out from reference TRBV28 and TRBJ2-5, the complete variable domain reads DVKVTQSSRYLVKRTGEKVFLECVQDMDHENMFWYRQDPGLGLRLIYFSYDVKMKEKGDIPEGYSVSREKKERFSLILESASTNQTSMYLCASSPPPSGRETQYFGPGTRLLVL.

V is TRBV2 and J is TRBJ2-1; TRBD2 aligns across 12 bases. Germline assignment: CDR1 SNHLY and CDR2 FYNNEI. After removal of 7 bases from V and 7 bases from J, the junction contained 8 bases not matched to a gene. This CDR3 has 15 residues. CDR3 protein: CASTLLAGGRNEQFF. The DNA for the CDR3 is TGTGCCAGCACCCTTCTAGCGGGAGGGCGGAATGAGCAGTTCTTC. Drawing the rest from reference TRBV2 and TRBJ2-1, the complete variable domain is EPEVTQTPSHQVTQMGQEVILRCVPISNHLYFYWYRQILGQKVEFLVSFYNNEISEKSEIFDDQFSVERPDGSNFTLKIRSTKLEDSAMYFCASTLLAGGRNEQFFGPGTRLTVL.

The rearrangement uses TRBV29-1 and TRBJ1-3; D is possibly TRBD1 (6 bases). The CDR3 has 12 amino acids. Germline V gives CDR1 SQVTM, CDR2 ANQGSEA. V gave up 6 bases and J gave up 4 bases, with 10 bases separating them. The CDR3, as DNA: TGCAGCGTCCTCGACAGGGGAAACACCATATATTTT. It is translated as CSVLDRGNTIYF.

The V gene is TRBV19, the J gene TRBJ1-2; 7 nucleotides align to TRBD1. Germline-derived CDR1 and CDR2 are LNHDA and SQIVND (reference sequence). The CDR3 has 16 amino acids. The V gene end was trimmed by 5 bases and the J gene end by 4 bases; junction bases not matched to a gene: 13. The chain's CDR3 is CASSAYGDSSFYGYTF. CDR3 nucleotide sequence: TGTGCCAGTAGTGCCTACGGGGACAGCTCTTTCTATGGCTACACCTTC.

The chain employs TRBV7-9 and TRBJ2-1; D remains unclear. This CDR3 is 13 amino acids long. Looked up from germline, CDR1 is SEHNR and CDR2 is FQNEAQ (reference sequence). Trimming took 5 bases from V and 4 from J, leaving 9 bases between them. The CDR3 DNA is TGTGCCAGCAGCCATGACTCGTACAATGAGCAGTTCTTC. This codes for CASSHDSYNEQFF.

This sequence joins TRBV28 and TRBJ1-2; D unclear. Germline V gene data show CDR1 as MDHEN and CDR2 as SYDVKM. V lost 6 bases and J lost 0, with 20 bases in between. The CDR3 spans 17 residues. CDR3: CASRPAGVWATNYGYTF. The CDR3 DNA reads TGTGCCAGCAGACCCGCGGGAGTTTGGGCTACTAACTATGGCTACACCTTC.

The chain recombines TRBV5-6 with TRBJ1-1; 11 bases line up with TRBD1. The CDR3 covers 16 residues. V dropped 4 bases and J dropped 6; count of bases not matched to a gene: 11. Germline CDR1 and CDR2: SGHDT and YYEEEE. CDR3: CASSKDRGRRGSEAFF. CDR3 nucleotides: TGTGCCAGCAGCAAGGACAGGGGGCGAAGGGGGTCTGAAGCTTTCTTT.

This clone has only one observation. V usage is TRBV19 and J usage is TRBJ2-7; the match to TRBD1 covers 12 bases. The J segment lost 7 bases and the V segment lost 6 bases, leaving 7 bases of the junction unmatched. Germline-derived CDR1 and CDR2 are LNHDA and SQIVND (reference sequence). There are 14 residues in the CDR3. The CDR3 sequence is CASSPGQGAGEQYF. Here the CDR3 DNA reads TGTGCCAGTAGCCCGGGACAGGGGGCTGGAGAGCAGTACTTC.

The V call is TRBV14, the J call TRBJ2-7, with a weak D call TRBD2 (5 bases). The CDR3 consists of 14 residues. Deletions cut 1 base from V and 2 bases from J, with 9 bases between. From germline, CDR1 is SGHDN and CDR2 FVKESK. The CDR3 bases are TGTGCCAGCAGCCAAGCGGGGTTCCCCTACGAGCAGTACTTC. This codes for CASSQAGFPYEQYF.